These T cell receptor beta chains were read from a single sample in a study of identical twins. Each CDR3 protein gets one entry after TCRdb re-called the 5' RACE reads with MiXCR. The repertoire holds more than 200,000 distinct CDR3 sequences, with around a tenth as singletons. Sequences were obtained from memory (CD45RO+) T cells sorted from blood. Receptors originate from a woman younger than 30 in good health. The CDR3 runs from the conserved cysteine through the conserved F or W. Fields, in order: V gene, J gene, CDR3 protein.

>TRBV20-1|TRBJ2-5
CSARALGAQETQYF
>TRBV10-3|TRBJ2-1
CAISGQLGDEQFF
>TRBV5-1|TRBJ1-1
CASSLGSVNTEAFF
>TRBV12-3/TRBV12-4|TRBJ1-2
CASSLSIGYTF
>TRBV5-8|TRBJ2-3
CASSPDLAGVTDTQYF
>TRBV12-3/TRBV12-4|TRBJ2-7
CASSLTSGGTYEQYF
>TRBV20-1|TRBJ1-2
CSAVGGGYGYTF
>TRBV7-8|TRBJ2-1
CASSPGLAWSDEQFF
>TRBV10-2|TRBJ1-2
CASSEQVFYGYTF
>TRBV20-1|TRBJ2-1
CSAPLRQAEPYNEQFF
>TRBV11-3|TRBJ2-7
CASSLDTGNSYEQYF
>TRBV6-1|TRBJ2-1
CASSANHRDNEQFF
>TRBV4-3|TRBJ1-6
CASSQDRGTLNSPLHF
>TRBV10-3|TRBJ2-7
CAISPSSYEQYF
>TRBV5-1|TRBJ2-3
CASRDRAFSTDTQYF
>TRBV10-1|TRBJ2-2
CASSEKRPGELFF
>TRBV5-3|TRBJ2-1
CARGPGHLSYNEQFF
>TRBV12-3/TRBV12-4|TRBJ1-2
CASSLRGTQTF
>TRBV7-2|TRBJ2-1
CASSPRTSKSEQFF
>TRBV6-5|TRBJ2-2
CASSSQGTTGELFF
>TRBV20-1|TRBJ1-5
CSAPEVSGFQPQHF
>TRBV11-2|TRBJ2-1
CASSLDRTSREQFF
>TRBV5-1|TRBJ2-1
CASSLALTGATHEQFF
>TRBV5-6|TRBJ2-1
CASGPGTNNEQFF
>TRBV20-1|TRBJ1-2
CSARDTPNYGYTF
>TRBV7-9|TRBJ2-3
CASTLAGWEDTQYF
>TRBV3-1|TRBJ1-1
CASSPHFWTTSTNTEAFF
>TRBV29-1|TRBJ2-5
CSVETMSIGTQYF
>TRBV14|TRBJ2-2
CASSPYPQGGELFF
>TRBV12-3/TRBV12-4|TRBJ1-6
CASRQSSYNSPLHF
>TRBV7-8|TRBJ2-3
CASSLGAGADTQYF
>TRBV9|TRBJ2-1
CASSVAGEVRYNEQFF
>TRBV10-3|TRBJ2-2
CAISETSERPGELFF
>TRBV20-1|TRBJ2-3
CSASLLAGTDTQYF
>TRBV30|TRBJ1-1
CAWKEQSPGVTEAFF
>TRBV20-1|TRBJ2-5
CSAHPGDGTQYF
>TRBV5-1|TRBJ2-7
CASSLVGSPYEQYF
>TRBV9|TRBJ2-7
CASSVGAGPSAYEQYF
>TRBV20-1|TRBJ2-2
CSARDRVGELFF
>TRBV5-1|TRBJ2-7
CASSLGAGSSYEQYF
>TRBV5-1|TRBJ1-1
CASSLVPDTEAFF
>TRBV12-3/TRBV12-4|TRBJ1-1
CASSSTEAFF
>TRBV5-1|TRBJ2-7
CASSPGQAIGEQYF
>TRBV6-5|TRBJ1-2
CASSYSMGGYTF
>TRBV6-5|TRBJ2-1
CASSYSGGRAAYEQFF
>TRBV20-1|TRBJ2-7
CSGEAGVTEQYF
>TRBV5-6|TRBJ2-5
CASSFYGETQYF
>TRBV7-2|TRBJ2-7
CASTLGLASSYEQYF
>TRBV7-9|TRBJ2-1
CASSSLAGAYNEQFF
>TRBV20-1|TRBJ2-2
CSARRTDPNTGELFF